What follows are 32 T cell receptor beta chains derived from one specimen sequenced in a study of blood T cell repertoires in COVID-19. Sequenced by immunoSEQ multiplex PCR; TCRdb stores in-frame clones only, minus some. The sample has over 150,000 clones; 70% to 85% are singletons. Source material: peripheral blood. Receptors originate from a woman aged 55-70 years with acute or convalescent COVID-19.

In the case of this clone: The same CDR3 also results from other DNA sequences found in this sample. The gene calls are TRBV2 and TRBJ1-6, with TRBD1 matching 8 bases. The CDR3 contains 14 residues. Germline CDR1 SNHLY, CDR2 FYNNEI. Losses at the gene ends were 6 bases for V and 7 bases for J; bases not matched to a gene: 5. In nucleotides, the CDR3 is TGTGCCAGCAGACCGGACAGGGTCAATTCACCCCTCCACTTT. Its protein is CASRPDRVNSPLHF. The full variable domain, its missing parts supplied by reference TRBV2 and TRBJ1-6, is EPEVTQTPSHQVTQMGQEVILRCVPISNHLYFYWYRQILGQKVEFLVSFYNNEISEKSEIFDDQFSVERPDGSNFTLKIRSTKLEDSAMYFCASRPDRVNSPLHFGNGTRLTVT.

This clone came up a few times. The CDR3: CASSPRTGGRITEAFF. The CDR3 DNA is TGTGCCAGCAGTCCACGGACAGGGGGCAGGATCACTGAAGCTTTCTTT. J is TRBJ1-1 and V is TRBV27, with 11 bases aligning to TRBD1. The CDR3 is 16 amino acids. V gave up 5 bases and J gave up 4 bases; unmatched junction bases: 9. The germline V gene has CDR1 MNHEY and CDR2 SMNVEV (reference sequence).

The chain carries TRBV27 and TRBJ1-5; possibly TRBD1 for D (6 bases). CDR3 size: 13 residues. The germline gives CDR1 MNHEY, CDR2 SMNVEV (reference sequence). V was shortened by 5 bases and J by 3 bases, with 8 bases between the two germline ends. The CDR3 bases are TGTGCCAGCAGTACAGGGTTCAATCAGCCCCAGCATTTT. Translating gives CASSTGFNQPQHF.

Only a few counts were recorded for this clone. The CDR3 protein is CASSPATGGRSPLHF. Written as DNA, the CDR3 is TGTGCCAGCAGTCCCGCGACAGGGGGCAGGTCACCCCTCCACTTT. V usage is TRBV25-1 and J usage is TRBJ1-6; 10 bases agree with TRBD1. With V trimmed by 5 bases and J by 10 bases, 8 bases remained unmatched. The CDR3 has 15 amino acids. Germline V lookup: CDR1 MGHDK, CDR2 SYGVNS.

This clone appeared once. Within the sample, other DNA sequences also encode this same CDR3. This chain links TRBV9 with TRBJ1-1, with D perhaps TRBD1 (5 bases). The V gene's germline CDR1 is SGDLS and CDR2 YYNGEE. Trimming took off 4 bases at V and 2 bases at J, with 12 bases between the two ends. The CDR3 is 14 amino acids. The CDR3 spells CASSPRQGNTEAFF. For the CDR3, the DNA is TGTGCCAGCAGCCCCAGGCAGGGAAACACTGAAGCTTTCTTT.

The V and J genes are TRBV7-9 and TRBJ1-6; no clear D. Trimming pared 0 bases from V and 3 bases from J, leaving 18 bases between. This CDR3 has 19 amino acids. Germline CDR1 and CDR2: SEHNR and FQNEAQ (reference sequence). CDR3 DNA: TGTGCCAGCAGCTTAGCACCGGACTTCTCAGAACTCTATAATTCACCCCTCCACTTT. This sequence encodes CASSLAPDFSELYNSPLHF.

This chain joins TRBV12-3 or TRBV12-4 and TRBJ1-5; the D is unclear. The CDR3 consists of 13 residues. The V end lost 8 bases, the J end lost 10 bases, and 18 bases lay between the germline ends. CDR3 sequence reads: CASGSTEISPQHF. As DNA, the CDR3 is TGTGCCAGCGGTTCTACAGAGATCAGCCCCCAGCATTTT.

The CDR3 here is CATSDFAGNTQETQYF. The CDR3 bases are TGTGCCACCAGTGATTTCGCAGGGAACACCCAAGAGACCCAGTACTTC. V and J are TRBV24-1 and TRBJ2-5; the D gene is possibly TRBD1 (5 bases). Trimming took 1 base from V and 1 from J, leaving 12 bases between them. CDR3 length equals 16 residues. Germline CDR1 reads KGHDR; CDR2 reads SFDVKD.

The chain couples TRBV10-1 to TRBJ2-3; a weak D match, TRBD2 (6 bases). Per germline, CDR1 WNHNN and CDR2 SYGVQD (reference sequence). With 4 bases removed from V and 4 bases from J, the gap between germline ends came to 12 bases. The CDR3 is made up of 14 amino acids. This CDR3 reads CASSGGRGADTQYF. The CDR3 DNA reads TGCGCCAGCAGTGGAGGGCGGGGCGCAGATACGCAGTATTTT.

CDR3 DNA: TGTGCCAGCACGGCGGGAACCTACGAGCAGTACGTC. Protein sequence: CASTAGTYEQYV. V gene TRBV6-5 combines with J gene TRBJ2-7; possibly TRBD2 for D (6 bases). V lost 7 bases and J 2 bases, leaving 9 bases between the germline ends. Germline values: CDR1 MNHEY, CDR2 SVGAGI. There are 12 residues in the CDR3.

The chain couples TRBV6-5 to TRBJ1-5; the D gene is possibly TRBD1 (6 bases). The CDR3 is made up of 13 amino acids. Germline loops: CDR1 MNHEY, CDR2 SVGAGI. Trimming left V 8 bases short and J 3 bases short, with 11 bases between. CDR3 DNA: TGTGCCAGCCGCCGGGACAACAATCAGCCCCAGCATTTT. Translating gives CASRRDNNQPQHF.

J is TRBJ1-6 and V is TRBV5-1; D not certain. The CDR3 totals 15 residues. Trimming removed 4 bases from V and 8 bases from J, with 16 bases in between. Germline V gene data show CDR1 as SGHRS and CDR2 as YFSETQ. Here the CDR3 reads CASSPVPRPDSPLHF. In DNA, the CDR3 is TGCGCCAGCAGCCCGGTCCCCAGGCCCGATTCACCCCTCCACTTT.

The chain employs TRBV28 and TRBJ1-4; 7 bases are a match to TRBD1. Germline V gene lookup returns CDR1 MDHEN and CDR2 SYDVKM. After removal of 6 bases from V and 3 bases from J, the junction contained 7 bases not matched to a gene. The CDR3 has 15 residues. The CDR3 loop reads CASRPGTASNEKLFF. As DNA, the CDR3 is TGTGCCAGCAGACCCGGGACAGCTTCTAATGAAAAACTGTTTTTT. Looking up the rest from reference TRBV28 and TRBJ1-4 gives the full variable domain: DVKVTQSSRYLVKRTGEKVFLECVQDMDHENMFWYRQDPGLGLRLIYFSYDVKMKEKGDIPEGYSVSREKKERFSLILESASTNQTSMYLCASRPGTASNEKLFFGSGTQLSVL.

The chain joins TRBV30 to TRBJ1-6; no reliable D call. Germline V gene data show CDR1 as GTSNPN and CDR2 as SVGIG (reference sequence). V was pared by 5 bases and J by 4 bases, with 9 bases between. This CDR3 has 13 amino acids. The CDR3 loop is CAWSEQYNSPLHF. The CDR3 DNA follows: TGTGCCTGGTCGGAACAGTATAATTCACCCCTCCACTTT.

The V gene is TRBV30, the J gene TRBJ1-5; TRBD1 aligns across 7 bases. The junction had 4 bases not matched to a gene; V was cut back by 4 bases and J by 4 bases. The germline CDR1 and CDR2 sequences are GTSNPN and SVGIG (reference sequence). This CDR3 comprises 13 residues. CDR3: CAWTSTGNQPQHF. CDR3 coding DNA: TGTGCCTGGACCTCGACAGGGAATCAGCCCCAGCATTTT.

The chain recombines TRBV5-1 with TRBJ1-1, with D possibly being TRBD1 (6 bases). The CDR3 totals 14 residues. V gave up 3 bases and J gave up 2 bases, with 11 bases separating them. Germline assignment: CDR1 SGHRS and CDR2 YFSETQ. The CDR3 here is CASSSDSGNTEAFF. The CDR3 DNA is TGCGCCAGCAGCTCGGACAGTGGCAACACTGAAGCTTTCTTT.

CDR3 sequence (DNA): TGTGCCAGCAGGGGCCAGAACGTTGAAAAACTGTTTTTT. Translating gives CASRGQNVEKLFF. The chain uses TRBV5-6 and TRBJ1-4; D ambiguous. Trimming removed 5 bases from V and 7 bases from J, with 12 bases in between. Germline V gene sequence: CDR1 SGHDT, CDR2 YYEEEE. This CDR3 contains 13 residues.

In this sample, this clone turned up once. The rearrangement uses TRBV5-1 and TRBJ1-2; TRBD1 matches 8 bases. V trimming: 3 bases; J trimming: 4 bases; junction bases outside the gene matches: 8. CDR3 length: 15 amino acids. CDR1 SGHRS and CDR2 YFSETQ come from the germline V gene. CDR3 nucleotides: TGCGCCAGCAGCTGGGGGGCAGGGGGCGTCTATGGCTACACCTTC. Amino acid sequence: CASSWGAGGVYGYTF.

The chain is built from TRBV18 and TRBJ1-6, with 8 bases that match TRBD1. This CDR3 is 15 amino acids long. Trimming took 1 base from V and 10 from J; bases not matched to a gene: 6. Germline V gene lookup returns CDR1 KGHSH and CDR2 LQKENI. This CDR3 reads CASSPQGQVGSPLHF. The CDR3 nucleotides read TGTGCCAGCTCACCACAGGGACAGGTTGGATCACCCCTCCACTTT.

This sequence joins TRBV10-1 and TRBJ2-1, with 7 bases aligning to TRBD1. V was pared by 3 bases and J by 5 bases, with 13 bases of the junction left unmatched. CDR3 length equals 17 residues. In germline, CDR1 is WNHNN, CDR2 SYGVQD (reference sequence). The chain's CDR3 is CASSEGRGRQGDNEQFF. Written as DNA, the CDR3 is TGCGCCAGCAGTGAAGGTCGAGGGAGACAGGGAGACAATGAGCAGTTCTTC.

In its sample, this clone was seen once. V and J are TRBV7-3 and TRBJ2-1; D possibly corresponds to TRBD2 (6 bases). CDR1 and CDR2 (germline): SGHTA, FQGTGA. V was pared by 5 bases and J by 3 bases, with 14 bases between. This CDR3 comprises 15 residues. The CDR3 sequence: CASSPQGGHYNEQFF. CDR3 nucleotide sequence: TGTGCCAGCAGCCCCCAAGGAGGGCACTACAATGAGCAGTTCTTC.

V usage is TRBV6-5 and J usage is TRBJ2-2; possibly TRBD1 for D (5 bases). Trimming stripped 2 bases from V and 2 bases from J, with 9 bases between. This CDR3 is 15 amino acids long. Germline V lookup: CDR1 MNHEY, CDR2 SVGAGI. In DNA, the CDR3 is TGTGCCAGCAGTTACATGCAGGGTAACACCGGGGAGCTGTTTTTT. Protein: CASSYMQGNTGELFF.

The V and J genes are TRBV9 and TRBJ1-2; 12 bases agree with TRBD1. The CDR3 totals 20 residues. Looked up from germline, CDR1 is SGDLS and CDR2 is YYNGEE. Trimming took 4 bases from V and 3 from J; bases not matched to a gene: 19. The CDR3 sequence: CASSPSWGGTGGLQYYGYTF. Written as DNA, the CDR3 is TGTGCCAGCAGCCCCTCTTGGGGGGGGACAGGGGGCCTTCAGTACTATGGCTACACCTTC. Together with reference TRBV9 and TRBJ1-2, the CDR3 gives the full variable domain: DSGVTQTPKHLITATGQRVTLRCSPRSGDLSVYWYQQSLDQGLQFLIQYYNGEERAKGNILERFSAQQFPDLHSELNLSSLELGDSALYFCASSPSWGGTGGLQYYGYTFGSGTRLTVV.

V is TRBV19 and J is TRBJ1-1; D gene uncertain. Trimming stripped 10 bases from V and 0 bases from J, with 15 bases between. Looked up from germline, CDR1 is LNHDA and CDR2 is SQIVND (reference sequence). The CDR3 length is 14 residues. In DNA, the CDR3 is TGTGCCACCGCGGGCAGCTTCGTGAACACTGAAGCTTTCTTT. Its translation: CATAGSFVNTEAFF.

The rearrangement links TRBV5-1 to TRBJ2-7; tentative D call: TRBD1 (6 bases). This CDR3 comprises 14 residues. The V gene's germline CDR1 is SGHRS and CDR2 YFSETQ. Trimming cost V 2 bases and J 10 bases, with 19 bases left between them. The CDR3 sequence: CASSFTMDSTQQYF. In DNA, the CDR3 is TGCGCCAGCAGCTTTACTATGGACAGCACGCAACAGTACTTC.

This chain connects TRBV29-1 to TRBJ2-1, with a tentative D call TRBD2 (6 bases). Trimming removed 4 bases at V and 7 bases at J, with 11 bases between. CDR1 and CDR2 from the germline V gene are SQVTM and ANQGSEA. The CDR3 sequence is 12 residues long. Here the CDR3 reads CSVVSGGNEQFF. The CDR3 coding sequence is TGCAGCGTTGTCTCCGGGGGTAATGAGCAGTTCTTC.

This rearrangement joins TRBV6-4 to TRBJ2-1; 9 positions match TRBD2. The CDR3 length is 15 residues. Germline V CDR1 and CDR2: MRHNA, SNTAGT. V lost 2 bases and J lost 4; bases outside the gene matches: 3. This CDR3 reads CASSDLAGTYNEQFF. The CDR3 DNA reads TGTGCCAGCAGTGACCTAGCGGGGACATACAATGAGCAGTTCTTC.

The table lists this clone with a few counts. This sequence joins TRBV7-3 and TRBJ2-2, with a possible D match to TRBD2 (5 bases). The CDR3 runs to 13 residues. Germline V lookup: CDR1 SGHTA, CDR2 FQGTGA. V shed 5 bases and J shed 7 bases, with 11 bases lying between them. CDR3 sequence reads: CASSNLRGGELFF. CDR3 sequence (DNA): TGTGCCAGCAGCAACCTACGGGGCGGGGAGCTGTTTTTT.

The rearrangement links TRBV9 to TRBJ1-1, with no clear D. The germline V gene has CDR1 SGDLS and CDR2 YYNGEE. V was shortened by 0 bases and J by 3 bases, with 9 bases between the two germline ends. The CDR3 sequence is 14 residues long. CDR3 residues: CASSVGSGYTEAFF. The CDR3 bases are TGTGCCAGCAGCGTAGGGTCAGGATACACTGAAGCTTTCTTT.

The rearrangement uses TRBV7-7 and TRBJ1-1; no firm D call. V lost 6 bases and J 0 bases, leaving 8 bases between the germline ends. Germline V gives CDR1 SSHAT, CDR2 FNYEAQ (reference sequence). The CDR3 sequence is 13 residues long. Here the CDR3 DNA reads TGTGCCAGCAGTCGTAATATGAACACTGAAGCTTTCTTT. This sequence encodes CASSRNMNTEAFF. The full variable domain, its missing parts supplied by reference TRBV7-7 and TRBJ1-1, is GAGVSQSPRYKVTKRGQDVTLRCDPISSHATLYWYQQALGQGPEFLTYFNYEAQPDKSGLPSDRFSAERPEGSISTLTIQRTEQRDSAMYRCASSRNMNTEAFFGQGTRLTVV.

In DNA, the CDR3 is TGTGCCAGCAGCCAGGCTCCGGGACAGGGTAATGAAAAACTGTTTTTT. This encodes CASSQAPGQGNEKLFF. The chain couples TRBV7-6 to TRBJ1-4; 9 bases map to TRBD1. Germline V gene data show CDR1 as SGHVS and CDR2 as FNYEAQ. CDR3 length: 16 residues. The junction had 8 bases not matched to a gene; V was cut back by 5 bases and J by 4 bases.

This chain joins TRBV6-1 and TRBJ1-5, with TRBD1 as a possible D gene (6 bases). CDR3 length: 16 amino acids. V lost 1 base, J lost 1 base, and 11 bases lay in between. From germline, CDR1 is MNHNS and CDR2 SASEGT. The CDR3 reads CASSEGTATSNQPQHF. In nucleotides, the CDR3 is TGTGCCAGCAGTGAAGGGACAGCCACAAGCAATCAGCCCCAGCATTTT.